The rows below give T cell receptor beta chains drawn from one sample of a study of CD8 T cells in ankylosing spondylitis. One entry per CDR3 protein, called by TCRdb with MiXCR from the 5' RACE reads. Found here are around 450,000 distinct CDR3 sequences, 26% of them singletons; the top ten hold 0.75% to 0.9%. Material: blood, either unsorted or a sorted T cell fraction (not recorded which). The source is a male donor with ankylosing spondylitis. Both conserved end residues are part of each CDR3. Size is omitted from some rows. Given values are once, few, many or a class for expanded clones.

size: .
J: TRBJ2-1
V: TRBV6-1
CDR3: CASRPGTGGQNEQFF

size: few
J: TRBJ1-2
V: TRBV11-2
CDR3: CASSVWTGTSSYTF

size: .
J: TRBJ1-1
V: TRBV5-1
CDR3: CASSEVGPEAFF

size: few
J: TRBJ1-1
V: TRBV12-3/TRBV12-4
CDR3: CASLQGGGTEAFF

size: .
J: TRBJ1-2
V: TRBV9
CDR3: CASSARRGRGPGPYGYTF

size: few
J: TRBJ2-3
V: TRBV5-1
CDR3: CASSSPIGASTDTQYF

size: few
J: TRBJ1-5
V: TRBV5-6
CDR3: CASSRGQGTDQPQHF

size: .
J: TRBJ1-1
V: TRBV29-1
CDR3: CSVAGRYNTEAFF

size: .
J: TRBJ1-2
V: TRBV3-1
CDR3: CASSPVVAINYGYTF

size: few
J: TRBJ1-5
V: TRBV24-1
CDR3: CATSSGQGNQPQHF

size: .
J: TRBJ2-5
V: TRBV20-1
CDR3: CSATTGVEYQETQYF

size: .
J: TRBJ2-3
V: TRBV5-6
CDR3: CASSLEFRTSTDTQYF

size: .
J: TRBJ1-2
V: TRBV25-1
CDR3: CASSPGQDLYGYTF

size: few
J: TRBJ2-1
V: TRBV7-9
CDR3: CASSPRWEGNNEQFF

size: .
J: TRBJ1-1
V: TRBV5-1
CDR3: CASSSQQGAATEAFF

size: few
J: TRBJ2-1
V: TRBV5-1
CDR3: CASSPAGLVFYNEQFF

size: .
J: TRBJ1-1
V: TRBV27
CDR3: CASCRGVGATEAFF

size: .
J: TRBJ2-5
V: TRBV25-1
CDR3: CASSEFSGGLQETQYF

size: .
J: TRBJ2-2
V: TRBV11-1
CDR3: CASSLEPGQGTTGELFF

size: .
J: TRBJ1-2
V: TRBV27
CDR3: CASSFIERSDGYTF

size: .
J: TRBJ1-1
V: TRBV7-9
CDR3: CASSARVMNTEAFF

size: .
J: TRBJ2-7
V: TRBV5-5
CDR3: CASSLSAAYEQYF